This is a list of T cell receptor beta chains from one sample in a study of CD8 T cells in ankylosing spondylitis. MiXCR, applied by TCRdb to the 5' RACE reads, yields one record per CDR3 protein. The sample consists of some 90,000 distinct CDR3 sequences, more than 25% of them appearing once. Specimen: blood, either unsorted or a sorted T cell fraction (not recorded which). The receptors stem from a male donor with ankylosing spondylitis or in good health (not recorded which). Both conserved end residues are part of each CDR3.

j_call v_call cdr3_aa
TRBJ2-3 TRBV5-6 CASSYGSSTDTQYF
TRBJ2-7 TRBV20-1 CSAGTRPSYEQYF
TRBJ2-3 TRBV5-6 CASSSGLNTDTQYF
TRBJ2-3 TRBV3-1 CASSLRAGADTQYF
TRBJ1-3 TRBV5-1 CASSSAPGEGGNTIYF
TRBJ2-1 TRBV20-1 CSAPIPGTSGDNEQFF
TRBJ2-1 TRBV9 CASSVLMTGTGLAASGEQFF
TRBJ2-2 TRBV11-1 CASSLGEGQGNTGELFF
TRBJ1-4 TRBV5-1 CASSSGQGSGTEKLFF
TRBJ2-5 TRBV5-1 CASSVYTPQETQYF
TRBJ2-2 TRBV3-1 CASSPRSLASPRGGELFF
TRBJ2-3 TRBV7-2 CASSLDLVGPDTQYF
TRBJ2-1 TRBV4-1 CASSQGLAAQGYNEQFF
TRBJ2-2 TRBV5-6 CASSLPVIGELFF
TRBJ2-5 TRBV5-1 CASCPSGTGETQYF
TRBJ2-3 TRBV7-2 CASSLFRAGGPLDTQYF
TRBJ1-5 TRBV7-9 CASSADRKSNQPQHF
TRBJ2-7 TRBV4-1 CASSQTLTYEQYF
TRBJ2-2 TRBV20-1 CSARFPGQATTGELFF
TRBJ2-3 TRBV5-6 CASSFGQYTDTQYF
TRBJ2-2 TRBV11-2 CASSLDIWGTGELFF
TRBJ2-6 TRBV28 CASSFRLAGASSGANVLTF
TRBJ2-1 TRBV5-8 CASSLSGSSYNEQFF
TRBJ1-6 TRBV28 CASSFQSSYNSPLHF
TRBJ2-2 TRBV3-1 CASSQLWTGELFF